This T cell receptor beta chain was identified in a study of T cells expressing NK-cell markers. TCRdb reprocessed the 5' RACE reads, keeping one entry per CDR3 protein, no DNA. The sample has roughly 120,000 distinct CDR3 sequences. The CDR3 extends over 13 amino acids. As regards this clonotype: The antigen is not known.

Study-wide results and caveats: Similarly, these clonotypes led the CD3+CD56-NKG2C+ fraction as well in a few donors. Each of six donors carried dominant NKG2C+ clonotypes accounting for about 1.0-7.0% of CD8+ T cells.

The specimen was blood T cells: a sorted CD56 or NKG2C T cell subset, CD4+ or CD8+ T cells, or bulk PBMC T cells (not recorded which). The chain joins TRBV12-3 or TRBV12-4 to TRBJ2-5. This receptor was identified in a woman aged 18 to 75 in good health. The CDR3 is CASSPFGVETQYF.